This T cell receptor beta chain stems from a study of blood T cell repertoires in COVID-19. In the study overall: The United States, Italy and Spain provided the acute and convalescent COVID-19 samples. T cells, B-cell-depleted T cells, or PBMCs provided the cDNA or gDNA that served as material.

As originally analysed: Estimation of nucleated cell counts relied on the amplification of reference gene primers. Here immunoSEQ multiplex PCR was the method, and the copy in TCRdb shows in-frame clones only, minus some. That table furnishes V, J and clone size, whereas the DNA furnished D and trimming. Among over 100,000 clones listed, under 90% were seen once. There are 13 residues in the CDR3. Germline-derived CDR1 and CDR2 are KGHSH and LQKENI. The trim removed 3 bases at V and 7 bases at J, leaving 2 bases unmatched. What was sequenced was peripheral blood. The V and J genes are TRBV18 and TRBJ2-1; 8 bases agree with TRBD1. The TCR was taken from a woman between 45 and 65 years old with acute or convalescent COVID-19. The CDR3 bases are TGTGCCAGCTCACCTTGGACAGGGAATGAGCAGTTCTTC. Its translation is CASSPWTGNEQFF.